Reported below is one T cell receptor beta chain. Method: immunoSEQ multiplex PCR; TCRdb's copy keeps in-frame clones and lacks some. Of some 210,000 clones in the sample, more than 80% were seen once. Participant-given clinical history determined each cohort assignment. Recovered Cohort 3 donors showed two negative PCRs, clearance, or symptom resolution. The data are from a study of blood T cell repertoires in COVID-19. Study-level information: Donors in the United States, Italy and Spain gave samples during acute or convalescent COVID-19. From T cells, B-cell-depleted T cells, or PBMCs came the material, which was cDNA or gDNA.

Between the trimmed V and J ends, which lost 0 bases and 2 bases, there was a span of 7 bases. This CDR3 comprises 14 residues. Germline CDR1 and CDR2: KGHSH and LQKENI. Sequencing used PBMCs or T cells enriched from blood (not recorded which). The chain carries TRBV18 and TRBJ1-1; D ambiguous. The clonotype was recovered from a man aged 35 to 55 who had recovered from COVID-19. The CDR3 here is CASSPPSKNTEAFF. The DNA of the CDR3 is TGTGCCAGCTCACCACCTTCCAAAAACACTGAAGCTTTCTTT.